The entry below describes one T cell receptor (beta chain). Antigen unknown. Alongside a J-beta primer mix, a sample-barcoded 5' primer served in a second PCR lasting roughly 7 to 11 cycles. The template-switch adaptor, which had 12 random nucleotides, put a tag on each cDNA molecule. TCRdb recomputed calls from the 5' RACE reads with MiXCR, one row per CDR3 protein. The sample carries 550,000 to 700,000 distinct CDR3 sequences, roughly 28% recorded once. The total RNA that was extracted per sample amounted to at least 5 micrograms. The data derive from a study of blood T cells in healthy people across ages. Overall study findings and caveats: Diversity was estimated from one million T cells, and these estimates were considered underestimates.

Source material: blood. The receptor was derived from a woman in her 70s in good health.

CDR3 coding DNA: TGTGCCAGTCGGTCTGACGGTAATTCACCCCTCCACTTT. Translating gives CASRSDGNSPLHF. The chain is built from TRBV18 and TRBJ1-6; unclear D gene. This CDR3 is built from 13 residues. Germline lookup yields CDR1 KGHSH and CDR2 LQKENI. V was shortened by 9 bases and J by 6 bases, with 12 bases between the two germline ends.